This T cell receptor beta chain was captured by sequencing in a study of CD8 T cells in Susac syndrome. Study-wide context: When their blood was taken, the Susac syndrome patients had either not yet had any therapy, were taking corticosteroids, or were taking intravenous immunoglobulin alone.

After extraction with the RNeasy kit, about 0.45 to 1 ug of the RNA was reverse transcribed using random hexamers. TCRdb processed the immunoSEQ multiplex PCR reads anew with MiXCR; each CDR3 protein has one entry. The sample yields approximately 150,000 distinct CDR3 sequences, 95% seen once. V lost 3 bases, J lost 1 base, and 4 bases lay in between. The CDR3 length is 12 residues. Germline lookup yields CDR1 SQVTM and CDR2 ANQGSEA. The CD8+ and CD4+ T cells were negatively isolated, with the TEMRA cells enriched by FACS. What was sequenced was CD4+ T cells from PBMCs. The chain carries TRBV29-1 and TRBJ2-1; D uncertain. The sequence was obtained from a human donor with Susac syndrome. For the CDR3, the DNA is TGCAGCGTTGAGGGGTCCTACAATGAGCAGTTCTTC. It encodes CSVEGSYNEQFF.